This TCR beta chain was captured in a study of blood T cell repertoires in COVID-19. Study in general: Sources were T cells, B-cell-depleted T cells, or PBMCs; the material itself was cDNA or gDNA.

Authors' methods: Reference gene primer amplification yielded estimated nucleated cell counts. Only in-frame clones appear in the TCRdb table, and some are missing; sequencing was by immunoSEQ multiplex PCR. The D gene and trimming were derived from the DNA, and the V and J assignments and clone size from that table. Found here are about 480,000 clones, roughly 89% of them singletons; the top ten hold roughly 0.84%. Unmatched junction bases numbered 8, after V lost 6 bases and J lost 10 bases. Germline V gene lookup returns CDR1 LNHDA and CDR2 SQIVND (reference sequence). There are 14 residues in the CDR3. This clone occurred once.

Specimen: peripheral blood. The gene calls are TRBV19 and TRBJ1-6; the match to TRBD1 covers 8 bases. The clonotype was recovered from a man in his late teens or twenties with COVID-19, enrolled during active disease. This CDR3 is CASSDRGTGSPLHF. In DNA form, the CDR3 reads TGTGCCAGTAGCGACAGGGGCACGGGGTCACCCCTCCACTTT.